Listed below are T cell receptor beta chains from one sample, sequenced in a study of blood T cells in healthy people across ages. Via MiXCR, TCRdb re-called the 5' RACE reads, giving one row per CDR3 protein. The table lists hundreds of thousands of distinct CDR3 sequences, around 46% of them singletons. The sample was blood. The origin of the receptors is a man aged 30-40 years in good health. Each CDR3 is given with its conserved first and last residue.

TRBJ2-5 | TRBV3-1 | CASSQVTGGLETQYF
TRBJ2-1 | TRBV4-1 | CASRAGSEQFF
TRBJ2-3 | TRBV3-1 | CASRSTSGGPDTQYF
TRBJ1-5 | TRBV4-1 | CASSHPLGQGGNQPQHF
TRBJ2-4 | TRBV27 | CASSAGQNSLAKNIQYF
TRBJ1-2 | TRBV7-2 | CASSPDRGSYGYTF
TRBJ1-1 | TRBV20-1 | CSAPGAGSEAFF
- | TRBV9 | CASSVATSIRETQYF
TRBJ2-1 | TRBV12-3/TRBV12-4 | CASSRDSNNEQFF
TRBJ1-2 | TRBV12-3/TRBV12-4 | CASSLRGAYGYTF
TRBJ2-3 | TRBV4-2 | CASSQGEGTYTDTQYF
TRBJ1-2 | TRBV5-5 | CASSLQGSGVYGYTF
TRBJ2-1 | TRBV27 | CASTLDSGGYNEQFF
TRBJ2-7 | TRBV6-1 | CASGGTLEDFYEQYF
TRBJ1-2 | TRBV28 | CASTPDTTRGYTF
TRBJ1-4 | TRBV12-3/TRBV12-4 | CASSLGPWGLFF
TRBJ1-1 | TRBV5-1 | CASSPRTGTNTEAFF
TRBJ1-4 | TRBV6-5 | CASSTERGGNEKLFF
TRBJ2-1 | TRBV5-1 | CASSSAGEGEQFF
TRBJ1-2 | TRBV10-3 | CAISLEREGGYTF
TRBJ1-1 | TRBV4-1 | CASSQGERDATEAFF
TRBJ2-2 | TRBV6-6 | CASSYLTGELFF
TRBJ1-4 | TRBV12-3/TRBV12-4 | CASSLAGVREKLFF
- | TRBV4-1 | CASSQERTGRDIQYF
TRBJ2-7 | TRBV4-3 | CASSQDRNGDYEQYF
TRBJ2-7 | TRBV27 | CASSLRGGLYEQYF
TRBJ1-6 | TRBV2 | CASSVRQSHNSPLHF
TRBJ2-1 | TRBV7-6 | CASSLPDEGGEEQFF
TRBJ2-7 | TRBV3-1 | CASSRSGTGGSEQYF
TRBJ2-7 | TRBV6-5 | CASSPSGTPGMQYF
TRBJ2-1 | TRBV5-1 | CASSRLGEQFF
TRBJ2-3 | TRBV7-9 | CASSLGAAGGADTQYF
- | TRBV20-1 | CSARALDSPPLETQYF
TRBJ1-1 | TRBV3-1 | CASSLQGRGTEAFF
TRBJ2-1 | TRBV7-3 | CASSLDPADEQFF
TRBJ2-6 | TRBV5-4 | CASSIGRSGANVLTF
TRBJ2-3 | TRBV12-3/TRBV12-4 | CASSLNRGGRTDTQYF
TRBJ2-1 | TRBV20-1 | CSGGLIRRYNEQFF
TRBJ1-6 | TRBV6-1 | CASTLLSYNSPLHF
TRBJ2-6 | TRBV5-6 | CASSALGGTNVLTF
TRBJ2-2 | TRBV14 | CASSQDRGGSRAGELFF
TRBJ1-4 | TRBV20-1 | CSARPPGQGLEKLFF